Each of the 28 T cell receptor beta chains below was sequenced from the same sample in a study of a mutant IDH1 vaccine in newly diagnosed glioma. Time point in this sample: week 11, during vaccination. Vaccine doses each comprised 300 ug of mutant IDH1 20-mer peptide, with topical imiquimod. These receptors' antigens are unknown. Libraries were prepared by immunoSEQ multiplex PCR; TCRdb keeps only in-frame clonotypes and omits some of them. The sample has some 120,000 clones, just under 80% seen once. Here the sequenced sample was PBMCs, taken from a glioma patient whose treatment included an IDH1 peptide vaccine. Receptors were obtained from a man in his forties with glioma.

The gene calls are TRBV27 and TRBJ2-3, with a tentative D call TRBD1 (5 bases). Germline V gives CDR1 MNHEY, CDR2 SMNVEV (reference sequence). The V end lost 1 base, the J end lost 0 bases, and 8 bases lay between the germline ends. The CDR3 length is 15 residues. The CDR3 nucleotides are TGTGCCAGCAGTTTATACACAGGAAGCACAGATACGCAGTATTTT. This encodes CASSLYTGSTDTQYF.

The V call is TRBV6-6, the J call TRBJ1-5; a weak D match, TRBD1 (5 bases). The ends were cut back, 2 bases at V and 9 bases at J, with 17 bases in the middle. Germline lookup yields CDR1 MNHNY and CDR2 SVGAGI (reference sequence). CDR3 length equals 15 residues. CDR3 sequence reads: CASSYPSGGAAPQHF. Here the CDR3 DNA reads TGTGCCAGCAGTTACCCCTCGGGGGGAGCGGCGCCCCAGCATTTT.

The CDR3 DNA reads as TGTGCCAGCAGCTTAGGCTACAGGGTAGAGCAGTACTTC. Amino acid sequence: CASSLGYRVEQYF. The chain uses TRBV5-6 and TRBJ2-7, with D possibly being TRBD1 (6 bases). This CDR3 contains 13 residues. CDR1 SGHDT and CDR2 YYEEEE come from the germline V gene. V was clipped by 2 bases and J by 7 bases, with 13 bases between them. Full variable domain (missing parts from reference TRBV5-6 and TRBJ2-7): DAGVTQSPTHLIKTRGQQVTLRCSPKSGHDTVSWYQQALGQGPQFIFQYYEEEERQRGNFPDRFSGHQFPNYSSELNVNALLLGDSALYLCASSLGYRVEQYFGPGTRLTVT.

This clone appeared many times. This rearrangement joins TRBV5-5 to TRBJ2-7; 8 bases are a match to TRBD2. This CDR3 contains 14 residues. Germline V gene lookup returns CDR1 SGHKS and CDR2 YYEKEE (reference sequence). V was clipped by 4 bases and J by 2 bases; unmatched bases: 5. The CDR3 sequence: CASSTGTSAYEQYF. In DNA, the CDR3 is TGTGCCAGCAGCACCGGGACTAGTGCCTACGAGCAGTACTTC.

The chain employs TRBV5-6 and TRBJ2-2; D remains ambiguous. Trimming shortened V by 1 base and J by 1 base, and 8 bases separated the two germline ends. Per the germline V gene, CDR1 is SGHDT and CDR2 is YYEEEE. The CDR3 is made up of 15 amino acids. The CDR3 nucleotides are TGTGCCAGCAGCTTGAATATCAGGAACACCGGGGAGCTGTTTTTT. Translated: CASSLNIRNTGELFF.

The V and J genes are TRBV19 and TRBJ1-1; D not resolved. The CDR3 covers 11 residues. The V end lost 5 bases, the J end lost 13 bases, and 14 bases lay between the germline ends. Germline CDR1 and CDR2: LNHDA and SQIVND (reference sequence). CDR3 coding DNA: TGTGCCAGTAGTCTTTTATATCGGGTTTTCTTT. Translation gives CASSLLYRVFF.

The chain carries TRBV7-9 and TRBJ2-1; possible D gene TRBD2, 7 bases. CDR1 is SEHNR and CDR2 is FQNEAQ in the germline V gene (reference sequence). The CDR3 is made up of 14 amino acids. Trimming pared 4 bases from V and 6 bases from J, leaving 13 bases between. In DNA, the CDR3 is TGTGCCAGCAGCTCCCCGGGGGGCGGCAATGAGCAGTTCTTC. As protein: CASSSPGGGNEQFF.

CDR3 protein: CASKWDRSTPNTGELFF. The CDR3 DNA reads TGTGCCAGCAAATGGGATCGGTCCACGCCGAACACCGGGGAGCTGTTTTTT. The chain combines TRBV2 with TRBJ2-2; D uncertain. Germline CDR1 and CDR2: SNHLY and FYNNEI. This CDR3 is 17 amino acids long. V was trimmed by 7 bases and J by 0 bases, leaving 18 bases between them.

The chain carries TRBV5-1 and TRBJ2-3, with TRBD2 matching 9 bases. CDR3 size: 17 residues. Germline V lookup: CDR1 SGHRS, CDR2 YFSETQ. J gave up 2 bases and V 0 bases, and 7 bases lay outside the gene matches. The CDR3 nucleotides are TGCGCCAGCAGCTTGGGCGGGACTAGCTGGGCCACAGATACGCAGTATTTT. Amino acid sequence: CASSLGGTSWATDTQYF.

This clone turned up a few times. The rearrangement uses TRBV4-3 and TRBJ1-5, with D maybe TRBD1 (5 bases). In germline, CDR1 is LGHNA, CDR2 YSLEER. V was shortened by 1 base and J by 2 bases, with 21 bases between the two germline ends. CDR3 size: 19 residues. CDR3 residues: CASSQVRGKGLTGNQPQHF. DNA of the CDR3: TGCGCCAGCAGCCAAGTCCGGGGGAAGGGGTTGACGGGCAATCAGCCCCAGCATTTT.

This chain links TRBV7-2 with TRBJ1-2; D is uncertain. This CDR3 comprises 15 residues. The germline CDR1 and CDR2 sequences are SGHTA and FQGNSA. Between the trimmed V and J ends, which lost 5 bases and 2 bases, there was a span of 15 bases. The CDR3: CASSPSWTVNYGYTF. In nucleotides, the CDR3 is TGTGCCAGCAGCCCCTCCTGGACGGTGAACTATGGCTACACCTTC. The full variable domain, its missing parts supplied by reference TRBV7-2 and TRBJ1-2, is GAGVSQSPSNKVTEKGKDVELRCDPISGHTALYWYRQSLGQGLEFLIYFQGNSAPDKSGLPSDRFSAERTGGSVSTLTIQRTQQEDSAVYLCASSPSWTVNYGYTFGSGTRLTVV.

The V and J genes are TRBV5-6 and TRBJ1-2; D might be TRBD1 (5 bases). This CDR3 contains 14 residues. Trimming cost V 4 bases and J 2 bases, with 12 bases left between them. Germline V gene sequence: CDR1 SGHDT, CDR2 YYEEEE. The chain's CDR3 is CASSETQENYGYTF. CDR3 coding DNA: TGTGCCAGCAGCGAAACACAGGAAAACTATGGCTACACCTTC.

J is TRBJ2-1 and V is TRBV21-1; the table's D call, TRBD2, has no DNA check behind it. TRBV21-1 is a pseudogene locus. The CDR3 runs to 17 residues. CDR3 in DNA: TGTGCCAGCAGCAAGGGACTAGCGGAAGCCCCCTTTGATGAGCAGTTCTTC. The encoded protein is CASSKGLAEAPFDEQFF.

CDR3 loop: CASSLGVSGTEAFF. CDR3 bases: TGTGCCAGCAGTTTGGGGGTAAGTGGGACTGAAGCTTTCTTT. This chain connects TRBV6-6 to TRBJ1-1; D may be TRBD1 (5 bases). V was shortened by 4 bases and J by 5 bases, with 14 bases between the two germline ends. Germline V gene data show CDR1 as MNHNY and CDR2 as SVGAGI (reference sequence). The CDR3 extends over 14 amino acids.

The chain couples TRBV19 to TRBJ2-3, with 13 bases that match TRBD2. Germline V gives CDR1 LNHDA, CDR2 SQIVND (reference sequence). J was trimmed by 4 bases and V by 4 bases; bases with no gene match: 14. The length of the CDR3 is 19 residues. CDR3 sequence (DNA): TGTGCCAGTAGTACCCGGACTAGCGGGGGCCCCACCGTAGCAGATACGCAGTATTTT. This sequence encodes CASSTRTSGGPTVADTQYF.

This clone was seen a handful of times. V and J are TRBV30 and TRBJ1-2; no clear D. CDR1 is GTSNPN and CDR2 is SVGIG in the germline V gene (reference sequence). This CDR3 comprises 14 residues. The V end was cut by 7 bases, the J end by 0 bases, with 15 bases between. This CDR3 is CAFSPGHTNYGYTF. The CDR3, as DNA: TGTGCCTTTTCCCCGGGCCACACTAACTATGGCTACACCTTC.

The V call is TRBV7-2, the J call TRBJ2-3; TRBD2 is a possible D gene (6 bases). Trimming pared 5 bases from V and 1 base from J, leaving 10 bases between. Germline assignment: CDR1 SGHTA and CDR2 FQGNSA. CDR3 length: 14 amino acids. CDR3 bases: TGTGCCAGCAGCCCTCAGCGGGGCACAGATACGCAGTATTTT. This gives the protein CASSPQRGTDTQYF.

V gene TRBV25-1 combines with J gene TRBJ2-5, with D hard to call. Germline values: CDR1 MGHDK, CDR2 SYGVNS. The CDR3 sequence is 11 residues long. V dropped 8 bases and J dropped 7 bases, with 11 bases sitting between them. The CDR3 bases are TGTGCCAGCCAGATCGAAGGGACCCAGTACTTC. This gives the protein CASQIEGTQYF.

This clone was seen at least ten times. CDR3 nucleotide sequence: TGTGCCAGCAGACCCCAGGGGGCGACAGATACGCAGTATTTT. Amino acid sequence: CASRPQGATDTQYF. The rearrangement links TRBV5-6 to TRBJ2-3, with 8 bases matching TRBD1. From germline, CDR1 is SGHDT and CDR2 YYEEEE. This CDR3 spans 14 amino acids. Trimming removed 5 bases from V and 3 bases from J; junction bases left unmatched: 5.

The chain has TRBV6-1 and TRBJ1-4; D perhaps matches TRBD1 (5 bases). The V and J ends lost 2 bases and 5 bases respectively, with 9 bases between them. The CDR3 length is 14 residues. Germline V gives CDR1 MNHNS, CDR2 SASEGT. This CDR3 is CASSEWGRNEKLFF. CDR3 coding DNA: TGTGCCAGCAGTGAATGGGGGAGAAATGAAAAACTGTTTTTT.

This chain joins TRBV4-3 and TRBJ2-5; TRBD1 might be the D (6 bases). CDR3 length: 14 amino acids. CDR1 LGHNA and CDR2 YSLEER come from the germline V gene. V was shortened by 0 bases and J by 6 bases, with 11 bases between the two germline ends. Here the CDR3 reads CASSQDSRGQTQYF. The DNA of the CDR3 is TGCGCCAGCAGCCAAGATTCCAGGGGACAGACCCAGTACTTC.

The rearrangement links TRBV4-3 to TRBJ2-1; no clear D. The CDR3 is 14 amino acids. V lost 1 base and J 4 bases, leaving 8 bases between the germline ends. Germline V lookup: CDR1 LGHNA, CDR2 YSLEER. The CDR3 nucleotides are TGCGCCAGCAGCCAAGGTTCCGAATACAATGAGCAGTTCTTC. Translated, it gives CASSQGSEYNEQFF.

The chain links TRBV10-3 to TRBJ2-1; possible D gene TRBD1, 5 bases. Trimming left V 8 bases short and J 0 bases short, with 17 bases between. Germline CDR1 ENHRY, CDR2 SYGVKD. The CDR3 spans 16 residues. CDR3 amino acids: CAIASPRAPSYNEQFF. For the CDR3, the DNA is TGTGCCATCGCAAGCCCCAGGGCGCCCTCCTACAATGAGCAGTTCTTC.

CDR3 region: CASSQDPQGITEAFF. CDR3 DNA sequence: TGTGCCAGCAGCCAAGATCCCCAGGGAATCACTGAAGCTTTCTTT. The V and J genes are TRBV4-2 and TRBJ1-1; a possible D gene is TRBD1 (5 bases). This CDR3 has 15 amino acids. V was pared by 0 bases and J by 4 bases, with 12 bases between. Germline CDR1 LGHNA, CDR2 YNFKEQ.

The V call is TRBV9, the J call TRBJ2-5, with 7 bases that match TRBD1. J gave up 4 bases and V 3 bases, and 9 bases lay outside the gene matches. Germline-derived CDR1 and CDR2 are SGDLS and YYNGEE. This CDR3 has 15 residues. As DNA, the CDR3 is TGTGCCAGCAGCGCCCCGACAGGGTTCATAGAGACCCAGTACTTC. Amino acid sequence: CASSAPTGFIETQYF.

The J gene is TRBJ2-2, the V gene TRBV5-6; 13 bases line up with TRBD2. Germline V gene sequence: CDR1 SGHDT, CDR2 YYEEEE. CDR3 length: 17 amino acids. Trimming removed 4 bases from V and 2 bases from J; junction bases left unmatched: 5. As DNA, the CDR3 is TGTGCCAGCAGCCCCGGGACTAGCGGGGCTAACACCGGGGAGCTGTTTTTT. This encodes CASSPGTSGANTGELFF.

The rearrangement uses TRBV5-1 and TRBJ1-2, with TRBD1 matching 10 bases. From germline, CDR1 is SGHRS and CDR2 YFSETQ. This CDR3 spans 15 amino acids. J lost 2 bases, V lost 4 bases, and 5 bases had no gene match. In nucleotides, the CDR3 is TGCGCCAGCAGCCCTTCGGGACAGGGGAACTATGGCTACACCTTC. This sequence encodes CASSPSGQGNYGYTF. The variable domain in full, with the rest retrieved from reference TRBV5-1 and TRBJ1-2, is KAGVTQTPRYLIKTRGQQVTLSCSPISGHRSVSWYQQTPGQGLQFLFEYFSETQRNKGNFPGRFSGRQFSNSRSEMNVSTLELGDSALYLCASSPSGQGNYGYTFGSGTRLTVV.

The chain couples TRBV28 to TRBJ2-4, with a possible D match to TRBD1 (8 bases). From germline, CDR1 is MDHEN and CDR2 SYDVKM. V was clipped by 2 bases and J by 7 bases, with 18 bases between them. This CDR3 has 16 amino acids. In DNA, the CDR3 is TGTGCCAGCAGTTTACCGGGAGGCGGGACAGGTAACATTCAGTACTTC. As protein: CASSLPGGGTGNIQYF.